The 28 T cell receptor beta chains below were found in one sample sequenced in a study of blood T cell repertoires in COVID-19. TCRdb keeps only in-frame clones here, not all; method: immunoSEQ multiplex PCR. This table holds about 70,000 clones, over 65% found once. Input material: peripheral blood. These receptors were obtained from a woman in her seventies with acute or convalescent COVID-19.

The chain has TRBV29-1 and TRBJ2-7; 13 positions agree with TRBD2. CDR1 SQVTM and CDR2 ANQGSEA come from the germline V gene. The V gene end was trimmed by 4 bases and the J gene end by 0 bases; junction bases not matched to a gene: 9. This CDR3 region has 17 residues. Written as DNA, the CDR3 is TGCAGCGTTGCTGGGGGACTAGCGGGAATCGACTCCTACGAGCAGTACTTC. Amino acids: CSVAGGLAGIDSYEQYF.

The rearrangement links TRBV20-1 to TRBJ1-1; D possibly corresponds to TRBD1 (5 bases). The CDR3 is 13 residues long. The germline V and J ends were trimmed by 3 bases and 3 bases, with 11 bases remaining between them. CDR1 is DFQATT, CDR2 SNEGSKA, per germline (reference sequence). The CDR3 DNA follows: TGCAGTGCTAGTAAACAGGCCGACACTGAAGCTTTCTTT. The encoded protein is CSASKQADTEAFF.

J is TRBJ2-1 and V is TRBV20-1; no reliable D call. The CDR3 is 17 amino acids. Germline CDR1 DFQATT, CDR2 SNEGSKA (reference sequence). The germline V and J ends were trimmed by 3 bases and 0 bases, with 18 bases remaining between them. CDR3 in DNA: TGCAGTGCTAGTATGGTGGGCCTCCGAAGCTCCTACAATGAGCAGTTCTTC. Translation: CSASMVGLRSSYNEQFF.

This CDR3 reads CASSSGQEYGYTF. For the CDR3, the DNA is TGTGCCAGCTCGTCGGGACAAGAATATGGCTACACCTTC. V usage is TRBV18 and J usage is TRBJ1-2; possible D gene TRBD1, 6 bases. The CDR3 is made up of 13 amino acids. Germline V lookup: CDR1 KGHSH, CDR2 LQKENI. V lost 6 bases, J lost 5 bases, and 13 bases lay in between.

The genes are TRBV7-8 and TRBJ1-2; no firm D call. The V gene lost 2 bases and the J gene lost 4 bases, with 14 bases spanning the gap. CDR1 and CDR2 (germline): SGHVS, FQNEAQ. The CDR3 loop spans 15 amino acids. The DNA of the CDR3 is TGTGCCAGCAGCTTATCCGAGCATTCAAGCTATGGCTACACCTTC. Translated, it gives CASSLSEHSSYGYTF. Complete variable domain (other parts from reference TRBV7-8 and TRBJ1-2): GAGVSQSPRYKVAKRGQDVALRCDPISGHVSLFWYQQALGQGPEFLTYFQNEAQLDKSGLPSDRFFAERPEGSVSTLKIQRTQQEDSAVYLCASSLSEHSSYGYTFGSGTRLTVV.

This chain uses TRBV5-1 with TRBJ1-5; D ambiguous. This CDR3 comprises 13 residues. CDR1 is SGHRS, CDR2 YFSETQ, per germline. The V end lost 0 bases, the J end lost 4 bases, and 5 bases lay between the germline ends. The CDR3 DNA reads TGCGCCAGCAGCTTGGGGACTAATCAGCCCCAGCATTTT. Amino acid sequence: CASSLGTNQPQHF.

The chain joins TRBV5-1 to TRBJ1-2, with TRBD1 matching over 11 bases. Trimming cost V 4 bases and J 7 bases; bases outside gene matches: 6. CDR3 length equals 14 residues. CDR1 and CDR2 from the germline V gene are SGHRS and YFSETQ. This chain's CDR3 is CASSPGQGASGYTF. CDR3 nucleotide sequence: TGCGCCAGCAGCCCAGGACAGGGGGCGAGTGGCTACACCTTC.

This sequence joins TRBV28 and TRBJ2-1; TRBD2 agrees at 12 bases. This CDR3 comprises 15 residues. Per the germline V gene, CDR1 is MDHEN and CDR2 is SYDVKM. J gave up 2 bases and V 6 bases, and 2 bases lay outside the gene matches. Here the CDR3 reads CASRRTSGTYNEQFF. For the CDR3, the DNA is TGTGCCAGCAGGAGGACTAGCGGGACCTACAATGAGCAGTTCTTC.

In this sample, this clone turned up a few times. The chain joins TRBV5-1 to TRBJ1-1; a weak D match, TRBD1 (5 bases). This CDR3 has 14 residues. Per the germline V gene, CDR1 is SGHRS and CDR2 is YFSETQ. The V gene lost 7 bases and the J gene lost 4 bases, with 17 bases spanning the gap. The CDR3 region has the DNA TGCGCCAGCTCCCGGGGGATGGATTCCACTGAAGCTTTCTTT. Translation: CASSRGMDSTEAFF.

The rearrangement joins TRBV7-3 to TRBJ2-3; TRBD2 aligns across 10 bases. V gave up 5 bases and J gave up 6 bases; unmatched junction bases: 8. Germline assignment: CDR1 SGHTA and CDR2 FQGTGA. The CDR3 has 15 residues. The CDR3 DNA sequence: TGTGCCAGCAGCCCCCACGGGACTAGCGCTGATACGCAGTATTTT. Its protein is CASSPHGTSADTQYF.

CDR3 coding DNA: TGTGCCAGCAGCCCTAGGGCGGACTCCCCCCGGTCCTACGAGCAGTACTTC. It translates to CASSPRADSPRSYEQYF. The rearrangement joins TRBV9 to TRBJ2-7, with D perhaps TRBD2 (5 bases). CDR3 length equals 17 residues. The V gene lost 4 bases and the J gene lost 1 base, with 21 bases spanning the gap. Germline V lookup: CDR1 SGDLS, CDR2 YYNGEE.

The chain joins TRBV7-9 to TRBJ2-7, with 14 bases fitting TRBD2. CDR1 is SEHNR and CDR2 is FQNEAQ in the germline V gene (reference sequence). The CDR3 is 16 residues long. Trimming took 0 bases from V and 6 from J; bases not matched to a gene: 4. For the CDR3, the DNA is TGTGCCAGCAGCTTAGCGATGGGACTAGCGGGAGCCGAGCAGTACTTC. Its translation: CASSLAMGLAGAEQYF.

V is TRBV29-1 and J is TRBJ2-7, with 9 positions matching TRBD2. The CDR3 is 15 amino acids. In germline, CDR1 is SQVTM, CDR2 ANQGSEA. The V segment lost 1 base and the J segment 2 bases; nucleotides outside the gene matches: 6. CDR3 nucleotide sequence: TGCAGCGTTGAAGGCGGCGGGAGGGGTACCTACGAGCAGTACTTC. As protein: CSVEGGGRGTYEQYF.

CDR3 DNA sequence: TGTGCCAGCGGAGCGGGAGAGGCCAAAAACATTCAGTACTTC. This translates into CASGAGEAKNIQYF. This chain connects TRBV2 to TRBJ2-4; TRBD2 agrees at 8 bases. Germline trimming cut 8 bases from V and 1 base from J; bases unmatched to any gene: 4. The CDR3 has 14 residues. CDR1 is SNHLY and CDR2 is FYNNEI in the germline V gene.

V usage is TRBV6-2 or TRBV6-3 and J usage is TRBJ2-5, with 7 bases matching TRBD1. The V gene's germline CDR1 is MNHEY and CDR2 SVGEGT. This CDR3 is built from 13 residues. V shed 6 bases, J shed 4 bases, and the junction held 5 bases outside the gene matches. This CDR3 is CASSSGQPETQYF. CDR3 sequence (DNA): TGTGCCAGCAGCTCGGGACAGCCAGAGACCCAGTACTTC.

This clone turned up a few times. CDR3 residues: CASSTTGSHEQYF. CDR3 DNA: TGTGCCAGCTCAACCACAGGGAGCCACGAGCAGTACTTC. The chain recombines TRBV18 with TRBJ2-7; D might be TRBD1 (6 bases). Trimming left V 5 bases short and J 5 bases short, with 13 bases between. There are 13 residues in the CDR3. CDR1 and CDR2 (germline): KGHSH, LQKENI.

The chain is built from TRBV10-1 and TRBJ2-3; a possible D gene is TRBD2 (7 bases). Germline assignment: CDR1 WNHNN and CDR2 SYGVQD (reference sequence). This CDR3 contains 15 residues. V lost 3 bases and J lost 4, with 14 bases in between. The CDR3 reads CASSDLRGGADTQYF. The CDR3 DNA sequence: TGCGCCAGCAGTGATTTGAGGGGGGGCGCAGATACGCAGTATTTT.

CDR3 sequence (DNA): TGTGCCAGCAGCCGCCGGCTTGGGGAGATCGGCTACACCTTC. It specifies CASSRRLGEIGYTF. The chain combines TRBV9 with TRBJ1-2; D is undetermined. Deletions cut 4 bases from V and 8 bases from J, with 18 bases between. This CDR3 has 14 residues. Germline loops: CDR1 SGDLS, CDR2 YYNGEE.

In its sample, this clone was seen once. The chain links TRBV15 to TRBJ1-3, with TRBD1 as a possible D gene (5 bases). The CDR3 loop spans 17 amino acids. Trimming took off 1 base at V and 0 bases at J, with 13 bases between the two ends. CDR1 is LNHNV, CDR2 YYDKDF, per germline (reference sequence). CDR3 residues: CATSRVIGGGSGNTIYF. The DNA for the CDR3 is TGTGCCACCAGCAGAGTGATTGGGGGGGGCTCTGGAAACACCATATATTTT.

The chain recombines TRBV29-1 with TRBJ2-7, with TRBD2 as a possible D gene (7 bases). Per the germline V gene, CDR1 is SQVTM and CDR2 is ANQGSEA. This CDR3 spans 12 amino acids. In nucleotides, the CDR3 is TGCAGTACCCGAGGGGGGGCGCGAGAGCAGTACTTC. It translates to CSTRGGAREQYF.

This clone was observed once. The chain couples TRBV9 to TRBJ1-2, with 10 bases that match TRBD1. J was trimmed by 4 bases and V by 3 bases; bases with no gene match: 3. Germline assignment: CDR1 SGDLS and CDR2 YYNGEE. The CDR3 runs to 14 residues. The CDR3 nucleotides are TGTGCCAGCAGCGAGGGACAGGGGCCCTATGGCTACACCTTC. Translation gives CASSEGQGPYGYTF.

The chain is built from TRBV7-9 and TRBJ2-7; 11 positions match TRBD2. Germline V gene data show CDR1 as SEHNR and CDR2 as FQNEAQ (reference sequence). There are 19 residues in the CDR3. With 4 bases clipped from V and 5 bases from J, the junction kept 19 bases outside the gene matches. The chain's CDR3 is CASSWRGSGRAWLFHEQYF. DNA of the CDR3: TGTGCCAGCAGCTGGCGGGGTAGCGGGAGGGCCTGGTTGTTCCACGAGCAGTACTTC.

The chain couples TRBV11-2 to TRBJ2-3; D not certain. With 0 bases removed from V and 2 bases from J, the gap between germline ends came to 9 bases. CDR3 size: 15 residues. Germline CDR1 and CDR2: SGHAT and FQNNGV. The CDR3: CASSLEGLYTDTQYF. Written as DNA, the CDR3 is TGTGCCAGCAGCTTAGAGGGCCTCTACACAGATACGCAGTATTTT.

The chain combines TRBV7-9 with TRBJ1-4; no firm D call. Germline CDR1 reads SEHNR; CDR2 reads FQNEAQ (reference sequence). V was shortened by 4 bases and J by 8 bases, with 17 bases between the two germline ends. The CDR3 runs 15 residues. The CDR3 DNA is TGTGCCAGCAGCTCATCCCGGGGTGGAGGCGAAAAACTGTTTTTT. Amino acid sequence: CASSSSRGGGEKLFF.

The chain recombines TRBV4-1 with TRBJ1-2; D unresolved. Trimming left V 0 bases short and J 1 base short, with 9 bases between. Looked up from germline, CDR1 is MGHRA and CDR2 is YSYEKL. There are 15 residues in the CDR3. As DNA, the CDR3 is TGCGCCAGCAGCCAAGACATAACGGTTAACTATGGCTACACCTTC. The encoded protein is CASSQDITVNYGYTF.

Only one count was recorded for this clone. CDR3 region: CAWSRDRSDEQFF. CDR3 nucleotide sequence: TGTGCCTGGAGCCGGGACAGGAGCGATGAGCAGTTCTTC. The rearrangement links TRBV30 to TRBJ2-1, with TRBD1 identical over 8 bases. CDR1 is GTSNPN and CDR2 is SVGIG in the germline V gene (reference sequence). Unmatched junction bases numbered 6, after V lost 3 bases and J lost 8 bases. The CDR3 totals 13 residues.

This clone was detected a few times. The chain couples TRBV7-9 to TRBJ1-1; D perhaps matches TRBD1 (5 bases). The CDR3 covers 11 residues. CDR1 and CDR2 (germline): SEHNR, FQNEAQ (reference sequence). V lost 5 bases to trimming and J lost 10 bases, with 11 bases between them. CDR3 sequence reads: CASSLAGGAFF. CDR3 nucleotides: TGTGCCAGCAGCCTGGCGGGGGGAGCTTTCTTT.

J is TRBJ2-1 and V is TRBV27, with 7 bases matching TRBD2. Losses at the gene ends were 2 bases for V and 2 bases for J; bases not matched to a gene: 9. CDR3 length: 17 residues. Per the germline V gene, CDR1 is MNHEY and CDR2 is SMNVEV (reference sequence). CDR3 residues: CASSLANSGLAYNEQFF. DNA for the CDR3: TGTGCCAGCAGTTTAGCAAACTCCGGACTAGCCTACAATGAGCAGTTCTTC.